This TCR beta chain stems from a study of T-cell reconstitution after alpha-beta-depleted transplantation in children. Unique molecular identifiers were incorporated during preparation of the TCRbeta library. TCRdb recomputed calls from the PCR reads with MiXCR, one row per CDR3 protein. The sample includes some 450,000 distinct CDR3 sequences, 43% of them seen just once. Study results and caveats: The study traced high day-60 TCRbeta diversity in some patients to surviving recipient T cells and thymic progenitors. Several hundred expanded graft clones reportedly were the source of alpha-beta T cells about two months after transplant. Fresh T-cell production supplied most of the T-cell counts and diversity seen one year after transplant.

This CDR3 is built from 18 residues. CDR1 SGHTA and CDR2 FQGTGA come from the germline V gene. Unmatched junction bases numbered 12, after V lost 2 bases and J lost 5 bases. Turning to this clonotype: The antigen remains unidentified.

J is TRBJ2-3 and V is TRBV7-3; 11 nucleotides match TRBD2. This TCR came from a girl aged 2 to 9 with aplastic anemia, due to receive a stem cell transplant. The sequencing here drew on PBMCs, taken before TCRalphabeta/CD19-depleted stem cell transplant. The CDR3 coding sequence is TGTGCCAGCAGCTTAGTTGTAGGGCTAGCGGGGGGCGGAGATACGCAGTATTTT. Translating gives CASSLVVGLAGGGDTQYF.